The clone carrying this TCR beta chain occurred once. Under the authors' procedure: Estimation of nucleated cell counts relied on the amplification of reference gene primers. Produced via immunoSEQ multiplex PCR; TCRdb's table is partial and in-frame only. That table is the source of V, J and clone size, and D and trimming were worked out from the DNA. The sample shows over 90,000 clones, approximately 90% of them seen only once. This CDR3 is 15 amino acids long. Trimming shortened V by 3 bases and J by 1 base, and 11 bases separated the two germline ends. Looked up from germline, CDR1 is SGHTS and CDR2 is YDEGEE. This sample was taken from a study of blood T cell repertoires in COVID-19. Study summary: Italy, Spain and the United States were the sources of the convalescent and acute COVID-19 samples.

This TCR derives from a woman older than 75 in a cohort sampled during active COVID-19. The chain is built from TRBV5-8 and TRBJ1-5, with TRBD1 as a possible D gene (6 bases). Specimen: peripheral blood. CDR3 residues: CASSSRTVSNQPQHF. In DNA, the CDR3 is TGTGCCAGCAGCTCAAGGACAGTGAGCAATCAGCCCCAGCATTTT. Combining the CDR3 with reference TRBV5-8 and TRBJ1-5 gives the whole variable domain EAGVTQSPTHLIKTRGQQATLRCSPISGHTSVYWYQQALGLGLQFLLWYDEGEERNRGNFPPRFSGRQFPNYSSELNVNALELEDSALYLCASSSRTVSNQPQHFGDGTRLSIL.